This T cell receptor (beta chain) emerged from a study of T-cell memory formation after mild COVID-19. Trimming took off 6 bases at V and 5 bases at J, with 19 bases between the two ends. The CDR3 is 14 amino acids. Germline loops: CDR1 DFQATT, CDR2 SNEGSKA (reference sequence). Notes on the study in general: CD4+ bias marked clones expanding day 15 to 37, unlike balanced contracting clones.

This clonotype was picked up a small number of times. The target antigen is unknown. Each CDR3 protein is one row after TCRdb ran MiXCR on the 5' RACE reads. The data show a few hundred thousand distinct CDR3 sequences, 13% to 15% seen once. The genes are TRBV20-1 and TRBJ2-5; the D gene is possibly TRBD2 (6 bases). The sequencing sample was made of PBMCs or a T cell subset sorted from them (not recorded which). The receptor's source is a young man who had mild COVID-19 (a few samples of this study predate the infection). Cell type and time point are not known. The CDR3 DNA follows: TGCAGTGCAAGCGTCAACGGGGGATGGGAGACCCAGTACTTC. Translation: CSASVNGGWETQYF.